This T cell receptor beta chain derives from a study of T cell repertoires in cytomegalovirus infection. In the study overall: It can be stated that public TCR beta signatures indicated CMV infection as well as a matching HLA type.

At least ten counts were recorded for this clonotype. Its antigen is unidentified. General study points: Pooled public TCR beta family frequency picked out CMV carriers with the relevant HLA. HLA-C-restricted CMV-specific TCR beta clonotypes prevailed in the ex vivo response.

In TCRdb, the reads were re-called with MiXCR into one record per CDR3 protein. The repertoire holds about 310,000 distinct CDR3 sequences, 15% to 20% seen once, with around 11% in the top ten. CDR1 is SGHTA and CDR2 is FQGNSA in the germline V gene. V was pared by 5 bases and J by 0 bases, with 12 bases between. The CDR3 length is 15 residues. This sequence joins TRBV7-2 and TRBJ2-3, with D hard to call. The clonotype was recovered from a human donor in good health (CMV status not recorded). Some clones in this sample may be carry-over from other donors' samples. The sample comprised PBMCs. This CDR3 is CASSLQLTSTDTQYF. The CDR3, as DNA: TGTGCCAGCAGCCTTCAACTTACTAGCACAGATACGCAGTATTTT.